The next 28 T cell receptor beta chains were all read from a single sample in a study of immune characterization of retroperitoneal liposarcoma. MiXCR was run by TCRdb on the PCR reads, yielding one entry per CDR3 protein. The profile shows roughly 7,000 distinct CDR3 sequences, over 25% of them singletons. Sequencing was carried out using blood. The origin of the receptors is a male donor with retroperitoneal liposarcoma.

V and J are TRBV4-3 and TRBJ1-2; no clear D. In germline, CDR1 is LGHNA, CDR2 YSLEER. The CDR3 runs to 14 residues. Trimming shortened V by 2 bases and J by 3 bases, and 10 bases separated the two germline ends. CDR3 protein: CASSQPRTDYGYTF. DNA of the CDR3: TGCGCCAGCAGCCAACCCCGGACGGACTATGGCTACACCTTC.

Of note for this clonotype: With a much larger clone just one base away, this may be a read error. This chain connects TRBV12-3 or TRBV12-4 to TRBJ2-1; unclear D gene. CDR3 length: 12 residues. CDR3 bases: TGTGTCAGTCAGTCAGGTTACAATGAGCAGTTCTTC. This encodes CVSQSGYNEQFF.

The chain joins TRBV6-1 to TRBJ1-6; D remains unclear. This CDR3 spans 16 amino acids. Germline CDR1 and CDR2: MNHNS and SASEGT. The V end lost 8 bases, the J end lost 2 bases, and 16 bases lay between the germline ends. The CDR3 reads CASHPWGLTYNSPLHF. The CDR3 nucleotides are TGTGCCAGCCACCCTTGGGGTTTGACCTATAATTCACCCCTCCACTTT.

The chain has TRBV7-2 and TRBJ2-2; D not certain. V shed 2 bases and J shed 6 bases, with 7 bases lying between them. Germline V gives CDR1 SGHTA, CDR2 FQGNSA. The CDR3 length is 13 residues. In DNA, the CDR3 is TGTGCCAGCAGCTTAATGTTGTCCGGGGAGCTGTTTTTT. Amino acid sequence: CASSLMLSGELFF.

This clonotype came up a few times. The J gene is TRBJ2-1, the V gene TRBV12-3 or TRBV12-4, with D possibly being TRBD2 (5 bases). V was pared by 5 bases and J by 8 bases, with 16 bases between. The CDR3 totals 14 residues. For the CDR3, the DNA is TGTGCCAGCAGTGACGCGGGCCTTAGTTATGAGCAGTTCTTC. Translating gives CASSDAGLSYEQFF.

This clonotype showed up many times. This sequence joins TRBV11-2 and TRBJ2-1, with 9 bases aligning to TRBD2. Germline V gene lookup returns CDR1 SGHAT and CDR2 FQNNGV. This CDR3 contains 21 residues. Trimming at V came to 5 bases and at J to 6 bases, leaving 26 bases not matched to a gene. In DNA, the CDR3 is TGTGCCAGCAGCCCCGGGGGGGGAAGGGGGCTTGGGCTAGCGGGAATCAATGAGCAGTTCTTC. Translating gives CASSPGGGRGLGLAGINEQFF.

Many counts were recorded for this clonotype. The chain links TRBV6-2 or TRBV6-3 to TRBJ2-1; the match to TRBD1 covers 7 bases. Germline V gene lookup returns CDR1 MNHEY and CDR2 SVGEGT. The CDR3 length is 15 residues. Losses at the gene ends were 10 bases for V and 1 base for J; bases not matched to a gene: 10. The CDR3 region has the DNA TGTGCCAACCGTAGGGACAGCGATTCCTACAATGAGCAGTTCTTC. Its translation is CANRRDSDSYNEQFF.

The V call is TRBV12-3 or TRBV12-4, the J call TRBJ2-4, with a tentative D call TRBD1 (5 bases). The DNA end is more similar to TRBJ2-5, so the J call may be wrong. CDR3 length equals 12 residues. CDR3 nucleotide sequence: TGTGCCAGCAGTGCCAGGGAAGAGACCCAGTACTTC. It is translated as CASSAREETQYF.

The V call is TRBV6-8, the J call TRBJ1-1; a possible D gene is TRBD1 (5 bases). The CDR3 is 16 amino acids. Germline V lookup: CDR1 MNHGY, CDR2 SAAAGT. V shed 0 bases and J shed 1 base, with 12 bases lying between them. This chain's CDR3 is CASSYSRVGGNTEAFF. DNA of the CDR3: TGTGCCAGCAGTTACTCGAGGGTCGGGGGGAACACTGAAGCTTTCTTT.

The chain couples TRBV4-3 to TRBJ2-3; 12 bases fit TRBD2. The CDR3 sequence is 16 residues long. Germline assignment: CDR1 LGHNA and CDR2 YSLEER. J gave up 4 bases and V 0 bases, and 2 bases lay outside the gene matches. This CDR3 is CASSQELAGGADTQYF. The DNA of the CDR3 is TGCGCCAGCAGCCAAGAGCTAGCGGGGGGGGCAGATACGCAGTATTTT.

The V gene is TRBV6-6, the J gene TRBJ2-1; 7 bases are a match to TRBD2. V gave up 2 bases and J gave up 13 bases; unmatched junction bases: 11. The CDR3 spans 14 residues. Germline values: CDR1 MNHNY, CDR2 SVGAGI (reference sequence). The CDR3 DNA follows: TGTGCCAGCAGTTACCACGACGGGCGGGAGACCCAGTTCTTC. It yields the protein CASSYHDGRETQFF.

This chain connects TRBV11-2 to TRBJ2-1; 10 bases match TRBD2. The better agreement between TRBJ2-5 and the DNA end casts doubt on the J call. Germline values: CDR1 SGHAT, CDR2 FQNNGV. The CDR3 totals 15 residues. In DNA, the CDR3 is TGTGCCAGCAGCTTAGTAGCGGGAGGCCAAGAGACCCAGTACTTC. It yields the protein CASSLVAGGQETQYF.

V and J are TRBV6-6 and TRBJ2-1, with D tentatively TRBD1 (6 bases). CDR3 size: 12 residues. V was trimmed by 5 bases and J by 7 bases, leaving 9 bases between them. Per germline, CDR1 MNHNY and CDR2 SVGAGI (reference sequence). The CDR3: CASSHRVNEQFF. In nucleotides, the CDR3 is TGTGCCAGCAGTCACAGGGTAAATGAGCAGTTCTTC.

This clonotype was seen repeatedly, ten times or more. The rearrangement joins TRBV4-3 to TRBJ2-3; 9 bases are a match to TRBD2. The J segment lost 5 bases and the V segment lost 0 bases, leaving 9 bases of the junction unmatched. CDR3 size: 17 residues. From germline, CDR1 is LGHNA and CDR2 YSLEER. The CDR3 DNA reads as TGCGCCAGCAGCCAAGAGGGAGCGGGGGGTTTGGGAGATACGCAGTATTTT. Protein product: CASSQEGAGGLGDTQYF.

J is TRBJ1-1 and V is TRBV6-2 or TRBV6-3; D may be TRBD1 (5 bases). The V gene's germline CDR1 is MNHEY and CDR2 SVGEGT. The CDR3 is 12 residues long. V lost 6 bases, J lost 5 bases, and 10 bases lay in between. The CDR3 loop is CASSPEGTEAFF. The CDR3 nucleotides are TGTGCCAGCAGCCCCGAGGGGACTGAAGCTTTCTTT.

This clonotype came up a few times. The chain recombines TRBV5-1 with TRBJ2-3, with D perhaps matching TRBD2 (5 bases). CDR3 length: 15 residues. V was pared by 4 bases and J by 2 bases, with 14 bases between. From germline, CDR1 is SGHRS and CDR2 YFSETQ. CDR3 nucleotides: TGCGCCAGCAGCCCGGACTTGGCTGCCACAGATACGCAGTATTTT. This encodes CASSPDLAATDTQYF.

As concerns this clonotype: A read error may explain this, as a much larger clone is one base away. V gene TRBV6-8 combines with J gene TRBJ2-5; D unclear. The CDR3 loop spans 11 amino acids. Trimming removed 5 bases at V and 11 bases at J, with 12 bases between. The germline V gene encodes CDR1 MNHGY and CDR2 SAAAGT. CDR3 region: CASSGRDEQYF. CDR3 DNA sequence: TGTGCCAGCAGTGGAAGGGATGAGCAGTACTTC.

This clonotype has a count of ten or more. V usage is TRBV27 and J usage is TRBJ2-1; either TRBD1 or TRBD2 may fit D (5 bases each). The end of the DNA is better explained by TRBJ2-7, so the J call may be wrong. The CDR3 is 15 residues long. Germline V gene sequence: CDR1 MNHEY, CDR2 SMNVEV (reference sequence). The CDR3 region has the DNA TGTGCCAGCAGTCCCCGATTAGGGACCGCCTACGAGCAGTACTTC. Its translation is CASSPRLGTAYEQYF.

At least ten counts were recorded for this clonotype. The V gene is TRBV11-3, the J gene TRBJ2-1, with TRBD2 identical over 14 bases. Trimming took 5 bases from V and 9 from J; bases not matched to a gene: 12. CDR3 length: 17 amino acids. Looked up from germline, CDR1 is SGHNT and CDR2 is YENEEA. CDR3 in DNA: TGTGCCAGCAGCCCCCGGGCGGGACTAGCGGGAGAGGGTGAGCAGTTCTTC. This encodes CASSPRAGLAGEGEQFF.

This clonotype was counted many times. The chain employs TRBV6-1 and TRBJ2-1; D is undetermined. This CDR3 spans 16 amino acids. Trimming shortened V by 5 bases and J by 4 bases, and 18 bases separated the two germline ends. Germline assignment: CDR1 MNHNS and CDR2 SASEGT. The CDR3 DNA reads TGTGCCAGCAGTTTTTCCTCGGCTAAACTATACAATGAGCAGTTCTTC. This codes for CASSFSSAKLYNEQFF.

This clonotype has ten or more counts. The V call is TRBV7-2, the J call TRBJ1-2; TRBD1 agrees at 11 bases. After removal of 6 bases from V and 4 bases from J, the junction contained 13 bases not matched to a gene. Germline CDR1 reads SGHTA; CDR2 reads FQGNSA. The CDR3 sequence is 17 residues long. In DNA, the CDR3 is TGTGCCAGCAGGCCAGGGAGGACAGGGGGCGCGGGCTATGGCTACACCTTC. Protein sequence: CASRPGRTGGAGYGYTF.

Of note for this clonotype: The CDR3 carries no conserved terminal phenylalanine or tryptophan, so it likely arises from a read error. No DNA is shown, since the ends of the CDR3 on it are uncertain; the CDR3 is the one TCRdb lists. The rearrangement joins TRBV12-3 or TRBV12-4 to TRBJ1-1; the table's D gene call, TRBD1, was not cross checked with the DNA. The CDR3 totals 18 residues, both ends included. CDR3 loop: CASTYRVLMRDNEQFFGP.

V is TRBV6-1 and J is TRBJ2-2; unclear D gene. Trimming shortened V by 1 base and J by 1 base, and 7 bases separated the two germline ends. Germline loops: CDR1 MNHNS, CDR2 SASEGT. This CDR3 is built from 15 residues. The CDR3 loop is CASSEGTWNTGELFF. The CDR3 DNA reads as TGTGCCAGCAGTGAAGGGACGTGGAACACCGGGGAGCTGTTTTTT.

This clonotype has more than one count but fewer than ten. CDR3 in amino acids: CASSYSAPSSYNEQYF. For the CDR3, the DNA is TGTGCCAGCAGTTACTCGGCCCCTAGCTCCTACAATGAGCAGTACTTC. The chain recombines TRBV6-6 with TRBJ2-1, with TRBD2 as a possible D gene (5 bases). The DNA matches TRBJ2-7 better at its end, which makes the J call doubtful. The CDR3 totals 16 residues. Germline loops: CDR1 MNHNY, CDR2 SVGAGI (reference sequence).

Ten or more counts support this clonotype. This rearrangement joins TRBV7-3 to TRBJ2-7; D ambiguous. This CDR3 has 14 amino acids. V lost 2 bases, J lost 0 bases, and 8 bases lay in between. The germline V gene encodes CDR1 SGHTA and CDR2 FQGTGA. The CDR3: CASSLGSASYEQYF. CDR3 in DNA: TGTGCCAGCAGCTTAGGTAGTGCCTCCTACGAGCAGTACTTC.

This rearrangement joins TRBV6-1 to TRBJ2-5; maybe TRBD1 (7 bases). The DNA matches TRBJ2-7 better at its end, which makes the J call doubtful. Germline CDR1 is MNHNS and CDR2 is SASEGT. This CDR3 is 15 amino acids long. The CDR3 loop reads CASSEDAGGGYEQYF. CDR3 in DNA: TGTGCCAGCAGTGAAGATGCAGGGGGAGGCTACGAGCAGTACTTC.

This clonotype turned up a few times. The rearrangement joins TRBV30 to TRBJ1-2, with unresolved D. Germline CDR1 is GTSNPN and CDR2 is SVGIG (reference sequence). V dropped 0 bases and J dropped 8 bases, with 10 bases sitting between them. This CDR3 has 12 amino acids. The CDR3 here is CAWSVSGYGYTF. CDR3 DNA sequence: TGTGCCTGGAGTGTATCTGGGTACGGCTACACCTTC.

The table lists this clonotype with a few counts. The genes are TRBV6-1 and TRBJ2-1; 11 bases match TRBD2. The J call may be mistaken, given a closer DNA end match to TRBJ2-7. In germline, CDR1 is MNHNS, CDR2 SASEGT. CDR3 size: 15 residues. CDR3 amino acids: CASSPGTSGYNEQYF. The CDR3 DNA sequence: TGTGCCAGCAGTCCCGGGACTAGCGGATACAATGAGCAGTACTTC.